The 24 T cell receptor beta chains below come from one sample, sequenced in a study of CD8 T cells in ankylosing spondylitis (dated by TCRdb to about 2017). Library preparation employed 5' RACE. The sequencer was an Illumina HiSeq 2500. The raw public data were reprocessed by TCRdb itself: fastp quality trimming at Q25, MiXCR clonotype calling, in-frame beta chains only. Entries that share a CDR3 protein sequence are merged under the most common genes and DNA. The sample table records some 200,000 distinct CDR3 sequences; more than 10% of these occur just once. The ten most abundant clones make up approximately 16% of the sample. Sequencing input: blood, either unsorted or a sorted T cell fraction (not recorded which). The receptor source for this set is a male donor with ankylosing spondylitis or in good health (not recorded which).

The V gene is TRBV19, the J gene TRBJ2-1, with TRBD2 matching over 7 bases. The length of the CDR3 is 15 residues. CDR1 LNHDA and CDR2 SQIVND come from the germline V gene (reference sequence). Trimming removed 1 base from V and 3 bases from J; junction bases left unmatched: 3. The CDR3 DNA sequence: TGTGCCAGTAGTATAGGGGAGGGGCTCTACAATGAGCAGTTCTTC. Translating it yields CASSIGEGLYNEQFF.

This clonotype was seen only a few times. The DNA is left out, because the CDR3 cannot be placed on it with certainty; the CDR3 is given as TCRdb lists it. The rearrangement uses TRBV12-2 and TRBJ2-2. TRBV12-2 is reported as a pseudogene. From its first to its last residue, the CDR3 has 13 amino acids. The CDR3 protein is CASRLSETGSCFF.

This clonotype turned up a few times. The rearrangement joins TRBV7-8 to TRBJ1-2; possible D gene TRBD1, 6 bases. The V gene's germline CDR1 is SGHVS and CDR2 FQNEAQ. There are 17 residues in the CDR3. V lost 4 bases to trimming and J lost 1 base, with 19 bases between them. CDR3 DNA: TGTGCCAGCAGCTCCCTCGGGTCAGGGGATCTTAACTATGGCTACACCTTC. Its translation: CASSSLGSGDLNYGYTF. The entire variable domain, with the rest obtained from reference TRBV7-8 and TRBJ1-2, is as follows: GAGVSQSPRYKVAKRGQDVALRCDPISGHVSLFWYQQALGQGPEFLTYFQNEAQLDKSGLPSDRFFAERPEGSVSTLKIQRTQQEDSAVYLCASSSLGSGDLNYGYTFGSGTRLTVV.

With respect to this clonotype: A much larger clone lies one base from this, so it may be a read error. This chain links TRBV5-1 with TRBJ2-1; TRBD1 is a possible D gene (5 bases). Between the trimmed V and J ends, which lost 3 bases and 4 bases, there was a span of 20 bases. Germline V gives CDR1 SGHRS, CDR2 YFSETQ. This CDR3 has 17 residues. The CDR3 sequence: CASSSLDIPLRYNEQFF. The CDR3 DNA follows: TGCGCCAGCAGCTCCTTGGACATCCCGTTGAGGTACAATGAGCAGTTCTTC.

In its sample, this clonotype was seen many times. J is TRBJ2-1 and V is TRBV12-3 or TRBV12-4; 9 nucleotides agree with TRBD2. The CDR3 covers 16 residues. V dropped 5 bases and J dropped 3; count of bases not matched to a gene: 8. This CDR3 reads CASSPRSGRNYNEQFF. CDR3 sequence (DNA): TGTGCCAGCAGTCCCCGTAGCGGGAGAAACTACAATGAGCAGTTCTTC.

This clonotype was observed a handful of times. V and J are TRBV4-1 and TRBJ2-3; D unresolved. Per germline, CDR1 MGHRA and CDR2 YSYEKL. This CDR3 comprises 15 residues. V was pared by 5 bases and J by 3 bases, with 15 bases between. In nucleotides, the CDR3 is TGCGCCAGCAGCTCCTCGGAGTTCGGAACAGATACGCAGTATTTT. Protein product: CASSSSEFGTDTQYF.

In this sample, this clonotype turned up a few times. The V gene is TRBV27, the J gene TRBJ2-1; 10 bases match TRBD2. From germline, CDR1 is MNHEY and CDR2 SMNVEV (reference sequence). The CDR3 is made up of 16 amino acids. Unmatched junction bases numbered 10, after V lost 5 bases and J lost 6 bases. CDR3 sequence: CASSTGRLAGINEQFF. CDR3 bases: TGTGCCAGCAGTACCGGTCGACTAGCGGGCATCAATGAGCAGTTCTTC.

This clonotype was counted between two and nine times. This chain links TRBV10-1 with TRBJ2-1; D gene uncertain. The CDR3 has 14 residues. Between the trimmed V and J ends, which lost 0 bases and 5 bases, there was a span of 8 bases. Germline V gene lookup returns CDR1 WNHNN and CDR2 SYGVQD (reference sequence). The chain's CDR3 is CASSESRLDNEQFF. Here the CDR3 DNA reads TGCGCCAGCAGTGAGTCGAGACTCGACAATGAGCAGTTCTTC.

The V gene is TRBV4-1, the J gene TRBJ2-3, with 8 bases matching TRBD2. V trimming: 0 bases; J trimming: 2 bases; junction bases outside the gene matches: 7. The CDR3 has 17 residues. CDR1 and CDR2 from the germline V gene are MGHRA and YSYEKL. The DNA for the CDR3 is TGCGCCAGCAGCCAAGATCAGGCGGGGGGTACCACAGATACGCAGTATTTT. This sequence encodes CASSQDQAGGTTDTQYF.

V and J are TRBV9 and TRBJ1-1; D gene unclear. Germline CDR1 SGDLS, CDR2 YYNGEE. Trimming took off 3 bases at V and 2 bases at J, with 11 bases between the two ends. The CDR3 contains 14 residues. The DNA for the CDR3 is TGTGCCAGCAGCGGCTTGACACCAAACACTGAAGCTTTCTTT. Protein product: CASSGLTPNTEAFF.

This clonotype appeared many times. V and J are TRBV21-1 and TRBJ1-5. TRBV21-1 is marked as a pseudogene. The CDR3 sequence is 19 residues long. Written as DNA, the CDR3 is TGTGCCAGCAGCGGCCCTCCGTGGGGCCAGGGGTATAGCAATCAGCCCCAGCATTTT. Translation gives CASSGPPWGQGYSNQPQHF.

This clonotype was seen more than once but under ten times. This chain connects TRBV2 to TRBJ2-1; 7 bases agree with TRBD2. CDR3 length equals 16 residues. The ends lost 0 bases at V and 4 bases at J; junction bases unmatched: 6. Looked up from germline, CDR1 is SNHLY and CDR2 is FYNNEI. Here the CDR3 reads CASSEAWGGVYNEQFF. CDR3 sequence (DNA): TGTGCCAGCAGTGAAGCGTGGGGAGGGGTATACAATGAGCAGTTCTTC.

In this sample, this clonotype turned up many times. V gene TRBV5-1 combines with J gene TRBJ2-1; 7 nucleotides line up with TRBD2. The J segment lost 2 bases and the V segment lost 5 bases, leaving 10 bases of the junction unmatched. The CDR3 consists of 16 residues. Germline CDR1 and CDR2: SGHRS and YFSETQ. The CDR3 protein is CASRPSPSGTYNEQFF. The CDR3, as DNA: TGCGCCAGCAGACCCAGCCCTAGCGGAACCTACAATGAGCAGTTCTTC.

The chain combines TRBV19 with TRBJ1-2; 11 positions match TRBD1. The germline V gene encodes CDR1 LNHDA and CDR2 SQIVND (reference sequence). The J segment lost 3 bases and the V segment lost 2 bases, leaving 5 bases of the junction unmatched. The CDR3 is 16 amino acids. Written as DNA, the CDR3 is TGTGCCAGTAGTATACTACCGGGACAGGGGGACTATGGCTACACCTTC. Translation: CASSILPGQGDYGYTF.

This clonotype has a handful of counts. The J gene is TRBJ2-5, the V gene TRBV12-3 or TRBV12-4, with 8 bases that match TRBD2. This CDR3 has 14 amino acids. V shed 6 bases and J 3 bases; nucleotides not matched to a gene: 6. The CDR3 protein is CASSAVGGEETQYF. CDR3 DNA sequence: TGTGCCAGCAGCGCGGTCGGGGGGGAAGAGACCCAGTACTTC.

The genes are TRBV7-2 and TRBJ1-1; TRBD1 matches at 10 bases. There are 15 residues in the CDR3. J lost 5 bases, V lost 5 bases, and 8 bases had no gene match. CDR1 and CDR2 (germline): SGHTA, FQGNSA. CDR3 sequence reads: CASSARQGATTEAFF. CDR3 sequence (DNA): TGTGCCAGCAGCGCTCGACAGGGGGCGACGACTGAAGCTTTCTTT.

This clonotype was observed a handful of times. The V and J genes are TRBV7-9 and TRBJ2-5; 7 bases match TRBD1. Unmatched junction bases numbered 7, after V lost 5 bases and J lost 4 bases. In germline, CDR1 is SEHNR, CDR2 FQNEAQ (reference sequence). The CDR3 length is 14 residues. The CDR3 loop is CASSLTGRGETQYF. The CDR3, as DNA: TGTGCCAGCAGCCTGACAGGGCGAGGAGAGACCCAGTACTTC.

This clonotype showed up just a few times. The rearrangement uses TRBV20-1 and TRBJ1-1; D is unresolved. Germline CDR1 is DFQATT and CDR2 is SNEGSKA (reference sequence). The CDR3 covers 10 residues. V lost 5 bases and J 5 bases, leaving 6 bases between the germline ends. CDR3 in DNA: TGCAGTGCTCCCGGGACTGAAGCTTTCTTT. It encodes CSAPGTEAFF.

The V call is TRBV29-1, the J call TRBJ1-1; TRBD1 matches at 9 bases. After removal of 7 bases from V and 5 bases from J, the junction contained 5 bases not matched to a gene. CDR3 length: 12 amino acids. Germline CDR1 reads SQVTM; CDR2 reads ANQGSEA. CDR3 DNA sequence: TGCAGCGCCACAGGGGGCTTTACTGAAGCTTTCTTT. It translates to CSATGGFTEAFF.

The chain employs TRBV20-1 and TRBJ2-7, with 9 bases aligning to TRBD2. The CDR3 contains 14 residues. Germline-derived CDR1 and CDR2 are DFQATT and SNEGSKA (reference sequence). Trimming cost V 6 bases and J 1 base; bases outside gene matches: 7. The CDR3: CSADAGLASYEQYF. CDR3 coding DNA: TGCAGTGCCGACGCAGGACTAGCGTCCTACGAGCAGTACTTC.

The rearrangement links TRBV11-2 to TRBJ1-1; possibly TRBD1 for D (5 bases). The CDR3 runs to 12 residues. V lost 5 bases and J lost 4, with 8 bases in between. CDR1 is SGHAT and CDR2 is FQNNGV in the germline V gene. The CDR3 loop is CASSDDSTEAFF. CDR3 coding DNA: TGTGCCAGCAGCGATGACAGCACTGAAGCTTTCTTT. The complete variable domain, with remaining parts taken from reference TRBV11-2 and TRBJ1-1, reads EAGVAQSPRYKIIEKRQSVAFWCNPISGHATLYWYQQILGQGPKLLIQFQNNGVVDDSQLPKDRFSAERLKGVDSTLKIQPAKLEDSAVYLCASSDDSTEAFFGQGTRLTVV.

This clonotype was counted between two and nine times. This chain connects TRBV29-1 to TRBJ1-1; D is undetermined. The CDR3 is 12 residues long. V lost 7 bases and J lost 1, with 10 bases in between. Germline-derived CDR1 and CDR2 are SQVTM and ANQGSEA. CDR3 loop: CSALTGNTEAFF. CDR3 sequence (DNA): TGCAGCGCCCTAACGGGGAACACTGAAGCTTTCTTT.

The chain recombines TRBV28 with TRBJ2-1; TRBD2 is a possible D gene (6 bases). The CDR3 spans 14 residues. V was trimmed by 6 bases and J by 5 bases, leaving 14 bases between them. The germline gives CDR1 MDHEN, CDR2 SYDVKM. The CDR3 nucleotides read TGTGCCAGCAGCGCCGGGGCGGGGCACAATGAGCAGTTCTTC. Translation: CASSAGAGHNEQFF.

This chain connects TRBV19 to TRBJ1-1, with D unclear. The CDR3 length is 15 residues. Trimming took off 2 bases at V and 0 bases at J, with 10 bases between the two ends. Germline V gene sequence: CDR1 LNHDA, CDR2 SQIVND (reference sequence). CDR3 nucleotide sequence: TGTGCCAGTAGTATAAGGATGGTGATGAACACTGAAGCTTTCTTT. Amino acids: CASSIRMVMNTEAFF.